The 24 T cell receptor beta chains below come from one sample, sequenced in a study of CDR3 diversity in severe acne (dated by TCRdb to the late 2010s). Library method: PCR. The sequencing machine was an Illumina HiSeq 2000. Starting from the raw public reads, TCRdb applied fastp trimming at Q25, assembled clones with MiXCR and retained in-frame beta chains. Each CDR3 protein appears once, grouped with its most common genes and DNA. The sample records some 90,000 distinct CDR3 sequences, approximately 49% of which are singletons. The ten largest clones take up around a tenth of the sample. The material sequenced was blood. Every receptor here comes from a male donor with severe acne vulgaris.

This chain links TRBV20-1 with TRBJ1-6, with 10 bases lining up with TRBD1. The ends lost 5 bases at V and 9 bases at J; junction bases unmatched: 19. Germline values: CDR1 DFQATT, CDR2 SNEGSKA (reference sequence). CDR3 size: 18 residues. The CDR3 DNA sequence: TGCAGTGCTGCCCGGGACAGGGGTACGGTTGGGATAGGTTCACCCCTCCACTTT. It is translated as CSAARDRGTVGIGSPLHF.

This sequence joins TRBV28 and TRBJ1-1; D not certain. The CDR3 is 14 amino acids. The V end lost 3 bases, the J end lost 0 bases, and 8 bases lay between the germline ends. Germline CDR1 MDHEN, CDR2 SYDVKM. Here the CDR3 reads CASSLMSMNTEAFF. CDR3 DNA sequence: TGTGCCAGCAGTTTGATGTCGATGAACACTGAAGCTTTCTTT.

By sample fraction, this clonotype is medium-sized. V is TRBV20-1 and J is TRBJ2-7, with D perhaps matching TRBD1 (6 bases). CDR1 is DFQATT, CDR2 SNEGSKA, per germline (reference sequence). The CDR3 runs to 15 residues. V shed 0 bases and J shed 6 bases, with 18 bases lying between them. CDR3 amino acids: CSARDFKQGDSEQYF. As DNA, the CDR3 is TGCAGTGCTAGAGATTTTAAACAGGGAGACTCCGAGCAGTACTTC.

CDR3 in DNA: TGTGCCAGCAGCGTAGGTGCGGGTTCACCCCTCCACTTT. This sequence encodes CASSVGAGSPLHF. This chain links TRBV7-9 with TRBJ1-6; unclear D gene. The CDR3 covers 13 residues. V lost 5 bases and J 9 bases, leaving 11 bases between the germline ends. Germline V gene lookup returns CDR1 SEHNR and CDR2 FQNEAQ (reference sequence). The full variable domain, completed using reference TRBV7-9 and TRBJ1-6, is DTGVSQNPRHKITKRGQNVTFRCDPISEHNRLYWYRQTLGQGPEFLTYFQNEAQLEKSRLLSDRFSAERPKGSFSTLEIQRTEQGDSAMYLCASSVGAGSPLHFGNGTRLTVT.

For the CDR3, the DNA is TGCGCCAGCAGCCAAGATAGCGATAGCGGGGAGCTGTTTTTT. Its translation: CASSQDSDSGELFF. The rearrangement uses TRBV4-3 and TRBJ2-2; tentative D call: TRBD2 (5 bases). The V and J ends lost 0 bases and 7 bases respectively, with 9 bases between them. Looked up from germline, CDR1 is LGHNA and CDR2 is YSLEER. The CDR3 contains 14 residues.

Concerning this clonotype itself: A read error may be the cause here, since a much bigger clone is one base away. The conserved phenylalanine or tryptophan normally closing the CDR3 is absent here, so this likely arose from a read error. This chain joins TRBV5-1 and TRBJ2-7, with D unresolved. Germline V gives CDR1 SGHRS, CDR2 YFSETQ. V lost 0 bases to trimming and J lost 1 base, with 14 bases between them. The CDR3 totals 16 residues. This chain's CDR3 is CASSLGFGRSSYEQYS. CDR3 sequence (DNA): TGCGCCAGCAGCTTGGGATTCGGTCGGAGTTCCTACGAGCAGTACTCC.

V gene TRBV12-1 combines with J gene TRBJ2-7; the D call of TRBD2 is as the table states it, not checked on the DNA. TRBV12-1 is labeled a pseudogene. The CDR3 is 15 residues long. CDR3 sequence reads: CASTRASGRIYEQYF. DNA of the CDR3: TGTGCCAGCACCCGGGCTAGCGGGAGGATCTACGAGCAGTACTTC.

V gene TRBV29-1 combines with J gene TRBJ2-7; 8 bases line up with TRBD1. The CDR3 consists of 13 residues. Trimming removed 4 bases from V and 5 bases from J; junction bases left unmatched: 7. Germline loops: CDR1 SQVTM, CDR2 ANQGSEA. The CDR3 protein is CSVAHQGAHEQYF. The DNA for the CDR3 is TGCAGCGTTGCGCACCAGGGGGCTCACGAGCAGTACTTC.

This clonotype was seen a handful of times. This chain links TRBV4-2 with TRBJ2-5; D might be TRBD1 or TRBD2, each matching 5 bases. Between the trimmed V and J ends, which lost 1 base and 2 bases, there was a span of 14 bases. The germline V gene has CDR1 LGHNA and CDR2 YNFKEQ. The length of the CDR3 is 16 residues. CDR3 loop: CASSQARGGGQETQYF. The CDR3 bases are TGTGCCAGCAGCCAAGCGAGGGGCGGAGGACAAGAGACCCAGTACTTC.

This clonotype was counted a single time. This sequence may be a read error, since a much larger clone differs from it by one base. The rearrangement joins TRBV7-2 to TRBJ1-1; D remains ambiguous. The V gene lost 4 bases and the J gene lost 4 bases, with 10 bases spanning the gap. The CDR3 runs 13 residues. Germline V lookup: CDR1 SGHTA, CDR2 FQGNSA. CDR3 DNA sequence: TGTGCCAGCAGCTGGTGGGTGAGCACTGAAGCTTTCTTT. It translates to CASSWWVSTEAFF. Combining the CDR3 with reference TRBV7-2 and TRBJ1-1 gives the whole variable domain GAGVSQSPSNKVTEKGKDVELRCDPISGHTALYWYRQSLGQGLEFLIYFQGNSAPDKSGLPSDRFSAERTGGSVSTLTIQRTQQEDSAVYLCASSWWVSTEAFFGQGTRLTVV.

This clonotype appeared a few times. The rearrangement links TRBV29-1 to TRBJ2-7, with a possible D match to TRBD1 (6 bases). The CDR3 totals 13 residues. Germline V lookup: CDR1 SQVTM, CDR2 ANQGSEA. V gave up 3 bases and J gave up 0 bases, with 9 bases separating them. The CDR3 protein is CSVDNRDSYEQYF. The CDR3 DNA reads TGCAGCGTTGATAACAGGGACTCCTACGAGCAGTACTTC.

The chain uses TRBV20-1 and TRBJ2-3; 11 nucleotides match TRBD2. This CDR3 region has 12 residues. J lost 7 bases, V lost 8 bases, and 5 bases had no gene match. Germline CDR1 is DFQATT and CDR2 is SNEGSKA (reference sequence). Here the CDR3 DNA reads TGCAGTTCCGGGACTAGCGGAAATACGCAGTATTTT. Translation: CSSGTSGNTQYF.

This chain joins TRBV29-1 and TRBJ1-1; D may be TRBD1 (6 bases). V lost 6 bases and J lost 4, with 15 bases in between. Germline assignment: CDR1 SQVTM and CDR2 ANQGSEA. The CDR3 covers 13 residues. The CDR3 bases are TGCAGCGTCGAAAACAGGGAGGGCACTGAAGCTTTCTTT. Encoded protein: CSVENREGTEAFF.

V usage is TRBV7-2 and J usage is TRBJ2-7, with TRBD1 matching 8 bases. Germline V lookup: CDR1 SGHTA, CDR2 FQGNSA. V trimming: 4 bases; J trimming: 4 bases; junction bases outside the gene matches: 9. The CDR3 contains 15 residues. CDR3 sequence: CASSSAGQGWYEQYF. CDR3 sequence (DNA): TGTGCCAGCAGCTCCGCCGGACAGGGTTGGTACGAGCAGTACTTC.

The chain employs TRBV13 and TRBJ1-2; the D gene is possibly TRBD1 (6 bases). The V end lost 5 bases, the J end lost 6 bases, and 19 bases lay between the germline ends. The CDR3 runs 15 residues. Per germline, CDR1 PRHDT and CDR2 FYEKMQ (reference sequence). The DNA of the CDR3 is TGTGCCAGCAGCCAGGGGCAAGGAGGGGACCATGGCTACACCTTC. It specifies CASSQGQGGDHGYTF.

On this clonotype itself: Because it lacks the conserved phenylalanine or tryptophan at the end, this CDR3 is likely a read error. This chain links TRBV28 with TRBJ2-2; D gene ambiguous. This CDR3 is 14 amino acids long. Germline CDR1 reads MDHEN; CDR2 reads SYDVKM. The CDR3 nucleotides read TGTGCCAGCAGTTTCCCGAGAAACAACGGGGAGCTGTTTATT. Translated: CASSFPRNNGELFI.

This rearrangement joins TRBV7-9 to TRBJ2-7; 8 bases agree with TRBD1. V was pared by 4 bases and J by 5 bases, with 7 bases of the junction left unmatched. CDR1 and CDR2 from the germline V gene are SEHNR and FQNEAQ (reference sequence). The CDR3 loop spans 14 amino acids. The CDR3 region is CASSSHGQGDEQYF. In DNA form, the CDR3 reads TGTGCCAGCAGCTCCCACGGACAGGGCGACGAGCAGTACTTC.

This clonotype was seen repeatedly, ten times or more. The chain carries TRBV29-1 and TRBJ2-1; D gene unclear. Trimming pared 5 bases from V and 2 bases from J, leaving 19 bases between. CDR3 length: 16 residues. Germline V gene data show CDR1 as SQVTM and CDR2 as ANQGSEA. The CDR3 sequence: CSVTERRRGTYNEQFF. The CDR3 nucleotides are TGCAGCGTTACAGAAAGACGTCGAGGTACCTACAATGAGCAGTTCTTC.

The V gene is TRBV29-1, the J gene TRBJ1-2; 10 positions match TRBD1. V lost 7 bases, J lost 8 bases, and 4 bases stayed unmatched. The CDR3 length is 11 residues. CDR1 SQVTM and CDR2 ANQGSEA come from the germline V gene. This CDR3 is CSATGGEGYTF. The DNA for the CDR3 is TGCAGCGCGACAGGGGGCGAAGGCTACACCTTC.

This clonotype was detected many times. The J gene is TRBJ1-3, the V gene TRBV11-2; D not certain. The V end lost 6 bases, the J end lost 8 bases, and 14 bases lay between the germline ends. Germline values: CDR1 SGHAT, CDR2 FQNNGV. CDR3 length: 13 amino acids. CDR3 protein: CASRRPDPDTIYF. DNA of the CDR3: TGTGCCAGCAGACGACCGGACCCGGACACCATATATTTT.

Remarks on this clonotype: This may come from a read error, since a much larger clone is one base off. This rearrangement joins TRBV20-1 to TRBJ1-2; possibly TRBD1 for D (5 bases). The CDR3 contains 11 residues. Germline CDR1 reads DFQATT; CDR2 reads SNEGSKA (reference sequence). The CDR3 sequence: CSASGTNGNTF. CDR3 bases: TGCAGTGCTAGCGGGACTAATGGCAACACCTTC.

This clonotype was seen once. The chain joins TRBV7-8 to TRBJ2-7; a possible D gene is TRBD2 (7 bases). In germline, CDR1 is SGHVS, CDR2 FQNEAQ. This CDR3 region has 17 residues. V lost 0 bases and J 4 bases, leaving 19 bases between the germline ends. CDR3: CASSLAPSGGYPYEQYF. DNA for the CDR3: TGTGCCAGCAGCTTAGCGCCGTCGGGGGGCTACCCGTACGAGCAGTACTTC.

Turning to this clonotype: Its ends do not fully match the called genes, so a read error is possible. The J gene is TRBJ2-7, the V gene TRBV11-2, with 9 bases fitting TRBD1. CDR3 length: 19 amino acids. Germline V lookup: CDR1 SGHAT, CDR2 FQNNGV. This CDR3 is CTSSLDWDRENGRRGEQYF. The CDR3 DNA reads TGTACCAGCAGCTTAGATTGGGACAGGGAAAACGGACGTCGGGGCGAGCAGTACTTC.

This clonotype has ten or more counts. A junction boundary mismatches the germline segment, possibly from a read error. CDR3 DNA: TGCAGTGCTAGAGTCGCCCTAGACAGCGCCATCTTT. Its protein product is CSARVALDSAIF. This chain links TRBV20-1 with TRBJ1-1, with D possibly matching TRBD1 (5 bases). The germline CDR1 and CDR2 sequences are DFQATT and SNEGSKA (reference sequence). The CDR3 sequence is 12 residues long.